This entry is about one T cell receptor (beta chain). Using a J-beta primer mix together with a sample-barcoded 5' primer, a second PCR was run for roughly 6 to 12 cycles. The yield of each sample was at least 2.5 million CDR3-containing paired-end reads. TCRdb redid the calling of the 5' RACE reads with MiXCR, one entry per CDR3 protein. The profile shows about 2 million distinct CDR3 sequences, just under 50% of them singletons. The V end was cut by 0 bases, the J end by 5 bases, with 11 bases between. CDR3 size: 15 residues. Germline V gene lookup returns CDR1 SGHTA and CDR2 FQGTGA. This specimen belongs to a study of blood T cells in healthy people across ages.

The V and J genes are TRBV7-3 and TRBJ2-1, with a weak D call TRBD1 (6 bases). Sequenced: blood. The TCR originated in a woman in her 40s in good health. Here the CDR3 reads CASSLTRRGNNEQFF. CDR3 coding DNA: TGTGCCAGCAGCTTAACTCGCAGGGGAAACAATGAGCAGTTCTTC.